Here is one T cell receptor (beta chain) with its context. This clone was counted between two and nine times. It has no known antigen specificity. No per-base quality is available; no much larger clone lies one base away. The sample comes from a study of radiotherapy plus CTLA-4 blockade in lung cancer (dated by TCRdb to the late 2010s). Background on the whole study: Among the enrolled patients, approximately 17% had an objective response, and less than 40% reached disease control. Overall study results and their limits: After treatment with radiotherapy and ipilimumab, TCR clones that originated in tumors expanded in peripheral blood. The strongest predictors of response, as reported, were early dynamic changes in blood T cell clones along with a rise in serum interferon-beta after radiation.

Reading the germline V gene gives CDR1 SGHTA and CDR2 FQGNSA. The junction carries 6 bases between V and J, which are trimmed by 2 bases and 7 bases respectively. Its CDR3 holds 12 amino acids, cysteine through phenylalanine. CDR3 DNA is the only sequence kept; it has 36 bases, read in frame from the first base. In this study, focal radiation therapy paired with CTLA-4 blockade (ipilimumab) was tested in patients who had chemo-refractory metastatic non-small-cell lung cancer. The method was the immunoSEQ multiplex PCR assay. TCRdb mirrors the immuneACCESS table, restricted to in-frame sequences. Some clones are absent from its copies; in checked studies, under half trace to an unresolved V gene, and the reason for the others is unknown. The sample yields fewer than 40,000 clones; around three quarters were counted once. The top ten clones comprise roughly 8.7% of the sample.

This chain is built from TRBV7-2 and TRBJ2-1; the D gene cannot be named for sure. The sequenced sample was peripheral blood, obtained from a patient treated with radiotherapy plus ipilimumab. The clonotype originates from a human donor with non-small cell lung cancer who had stable disease on radiotherapy plus ipilimumab. The DNA reads as follows: TGTGCCAGCAGCTTACGTCGAAATGAGCAGTTCTTC. It codes for CASSLRRNEQFF.